Listed below are T cell receptor beta chains from one sample, sequenced in a study of blood T cell repertoires in COVID-19. The assay was immunoSEQ multiplex PCR, and TCRdb's table has in-frame clones only and misses some. The sample holds approximately 200,000 clones; 75% to 85% are singletons and the top ten take 12%. The sample consisted of PBMCs or T cells enriched from blood (not recorded which). The receptors were sampled from a man aged 35-49 years who had recovered from COVID-19. The CDR3 runs from the conserved cysteine through the conserved F or W. Each record gives: D gene, CDR3 length, V gene, J gene, clone size, CDR3 DNA, CDR3 protein. The D gene is left open where the match is weak. Rows give clone size only sometimes, using once, few, many, or a class for an expanded clone.

-,16,TRBV18,TRBJ1-5,few,TGTGCCAGCTCACCCCGTGGACAGAATAGCAATCAGCCCCAGCATTTT,CASSPRGQNSNQPQHF
TRBD2,15,TRBV6-5,TRBJ2-7,-,TGTGCCAGCAGTTCCTCAGGACTAGCGGCCTACGAGCAGTACTTC,CASSSSGLAAYEQYF
TRBD2,19,TRBV5-1,TRBJ2-3,-,TGCGCCAGCAGCTTGGCCCCTAGCGGGAGGGCCTCTAGCACAGATACGCAGTATTTT,CASSLAPSGRASSTDTQYF
TRBD2,19,TRBV7-6,TRBJ2-1,-,TGTGCCAGCAGCTTCTACAGGCTAGCGGGAGCGTCCTTCTACAATGAGCAGTTCTTC,CASSFYRLAGASFYNEQFF
-,15,TRBV4-1,TRBJ1-6,-,TGCGCCAGCAGCCAAGGGTCTCGGGGATATTCACCCCTCCACTTT,CASSQGSRGYSPLHF
TRBD1,15,TRBV28,TRBJ1-1,-,TGTGCCAGCAGCGGGGGGGGACAGGGGACCACTGAAGCTTTCTTT,CASSGGGQGTTEAFF
-,14,TRBV10-3,TRBJ1-1,-,TGTGCCACCAACCCGACAGCTATAAACACTGAAGCTTTCTTT,CATNPTAINTEAFF
TRBD2,17,TRBV24-1,TRBJ2-1,once,TGTGCCACCAGCTCTCTGGGTAGGACTAGCGATCTCAATGAGCAGTTCTTC,CATSSLGRTSDLNEQFF
-,13,TRBV19,TRBJ1-5,-,TGTGCCAGTAGTAAACAGCCTAATCAGCCCCAGCATTTT,CASSKQPNQPQHF
TRBD1,17,TRBV7-9,TRBJ2-4,-,TGTGCCAGCAGCCAGCCCCGGACAGGGCCGGGCAAAAACATTCAGTACTTC,CASSQPRTGPGKNIQYF
TRBD2,15,TRBV5-1,TRBJ2-1,-,TGCGCCAGCAGCCCGGGACTAGCGACCCTCAATGAGCAGTTCTTC,CASSPGLATLNEQFF
-,14,TRBV6-5,TRBJ1-5,few,TGTGCCAGCACTATAGCCGGGGGCAATCAGCCCCAGCATTTT,CASTIAGGNQPQHF
-,17,TRBV4-3,TRBJ1-1,once,TGCGCCAGCAGCCCTTCAGCGGGGGGCGTTAGTAACACTGAAGCTTTCTTT,CASSPSAGGVSNTEAFF
TRBD2,16,TRBV5-1,TRBJ2-5,-,TGCGCCAGCAGCTTGGGGACTAGCGGGCATCTGGAGACCCAGTACTTC,CASSLGTSGHLETQYF
-,11,TRBV6-6,TRBJ2-7,-,TGTGCCAGCAGTTATAACTACGAGCAGTACTTC,CASSYNYEQYF
TRBD1,16,TRBV12-5,TRBJ1-2,-,TGTGCTAGTGGTCCTGAGGGGGGACAGTTCAACTATGGCTACACCTTC,CASGPEGGQFNYGYTF
TRBD1,15,TRBV6-5,TRBJ1-6,-,TGTGCCAGCAGTTACACGGGACAGGGGGCTTCAACCCTCCACTTT,CASSYTGQGASTLHF
-,14,TRBV6-2/TRBV6-3,TRBJ1-2,-,TGTGCCAGCAGTTACGGTGCGGGTTCCTATGGCTACACCTTC,CASSYGAGSYGYTF
-,15,TRBV4-2,TRBJ2-1,once,TGTGCCAGCAGCCAAGGGCTCATTGCCTACAATGAGCAGTTCTTC,CASSQGLIAYNEQFF
TRBD2,20,TRBV12-5,TRBJ2-1,-,TGTGCTAGTGGTTTGGTACGGGTTAGCGGGGCAGGACGCTCCTACAATGAGCAGTTCTTC,CASGLVRVSGAGRSYNEQFF
-,13,TRBV7-3,TRBJ1-6,few,TGTGCCAGCGCTATTGGGGCTAATTCACCCCTCCACTTT,CASAIGANSPLHF
-,12,TRBV12-3/TRBV12-4,TRBJ2-2,once,TGTGCCAGCACTTGGGGCGCCGGGGAGCTGTTTTTT,CASTWGAGELFF
TRBD1,19,TRBV6-2/TRBV6-3,TRBJ1-1,-,TGTGCCAGCAGATACCTTGGACAGGGGAATATGAAGTTGGCCACTGAAGCTTTCTTT,CASRYLGQGNMKLATEAFF
-,15,TRBV9,TRBJ1-4,-,TGTGCCAGCAGCGTACAAGCTAAAACGGGTGAAAAACTGTTTTTT,CASSVQAKTGEKLFF
-,16,TRBV5-8,TRBJ1-3,-,TGTGCCAGCAGCTTCACCCCCGCGGGCTCTGGAAACACCATATATTTT,CASSFTPAGSGNTIYF
TRBD2,16,TRBV10-1,TRBJ2-1,-,TGCGCCAGCAGTCGACTAGCGGGAGTCGTAAACAATGAGCAGTTCTTC,CASSRLAGVVNNEQFF
TRBD2,14,TRBV28,TRBJ2-1,few,TGTGCCAGCAGTTTTGCGGGAGGGGACAATGAGCAGTTCTTC,CASSFAGGDNEQFF
-,14,TRBV20-1,TRBJ2-1,-,TGCAGTGCTAGTCCGGAGTTCGGGCAAGGGGCGCAGTTCTTC,CSASPEFGQGAQFF
TRBD2,15,TRBV7-3,TRBJ2-5,-,TGTGCCAGCAGCTCGGGACTAGCGCGTCCGGAGACCCAGTACTTC,CASSSGLARPETQYF